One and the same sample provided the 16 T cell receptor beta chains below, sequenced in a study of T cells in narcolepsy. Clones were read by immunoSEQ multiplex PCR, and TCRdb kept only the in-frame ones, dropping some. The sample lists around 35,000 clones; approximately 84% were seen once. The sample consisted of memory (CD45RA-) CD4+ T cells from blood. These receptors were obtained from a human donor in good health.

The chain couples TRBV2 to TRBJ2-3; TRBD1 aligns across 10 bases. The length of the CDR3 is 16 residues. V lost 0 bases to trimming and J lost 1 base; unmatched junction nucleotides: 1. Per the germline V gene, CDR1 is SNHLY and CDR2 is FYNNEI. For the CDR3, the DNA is TGTGCCAGCAGTGAAGCGGGGACAGGGGGCACAGATACGCAGTATTTT. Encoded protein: CASSEAGTGGTDTQYF.

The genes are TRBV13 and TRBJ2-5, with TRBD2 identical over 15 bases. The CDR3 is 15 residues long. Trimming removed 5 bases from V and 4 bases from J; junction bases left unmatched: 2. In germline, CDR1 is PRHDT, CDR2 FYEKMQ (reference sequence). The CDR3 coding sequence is TGTGCCAGCAGCCTGGGACTAGCGGGAGGAGAGACCCAGTACTTC. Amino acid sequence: CASSLGLAGGETQYF.

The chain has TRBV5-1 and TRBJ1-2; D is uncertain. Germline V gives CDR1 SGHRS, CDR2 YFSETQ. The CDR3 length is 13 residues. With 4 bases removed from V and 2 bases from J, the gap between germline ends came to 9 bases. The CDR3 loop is CASSLLGNYGYTF. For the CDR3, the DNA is TGCGCCAGCAGCCTTCTGGGGAACTATGGCTACACCTTC. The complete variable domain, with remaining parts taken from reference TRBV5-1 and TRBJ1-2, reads KAGVTQTPRYLIKTRGQQVTLSCSPISGHRSVSWYQQTPGQGLQFLFEYFSETQRNKGNFPGRFSGRQFSNSRSEMNVSTLELGDSALYLCASSLLGNYGYTFGSGTRLTVV.

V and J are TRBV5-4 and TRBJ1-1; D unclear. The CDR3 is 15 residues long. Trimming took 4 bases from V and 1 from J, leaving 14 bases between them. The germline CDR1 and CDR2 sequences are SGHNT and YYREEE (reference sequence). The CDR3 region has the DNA TGTGCCAGCAGCCGAGGCTGGAACCAGAACACTGAAGCTTTCTTT. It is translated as CASSRGWNQNTEAFF. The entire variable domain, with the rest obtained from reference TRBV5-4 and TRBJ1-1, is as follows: ETGVTQSPTHLIKTRGQQVTLRCSSQSGHNTVSWYQQALGQGPQFIFQYYREEENGRGNFPPRFSGLQFPNYSSELNVNALELDDSALYLCASSRGWNQNTEAFFGQGTRLTVV.

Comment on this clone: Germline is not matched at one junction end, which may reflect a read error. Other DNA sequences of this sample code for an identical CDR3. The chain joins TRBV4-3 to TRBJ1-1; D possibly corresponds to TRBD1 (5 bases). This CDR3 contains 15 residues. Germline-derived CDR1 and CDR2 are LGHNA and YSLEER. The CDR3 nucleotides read TGCGCCAGCAGCCAAGGCGGGGGGGTGAACACTGAAGCTTTCTTC. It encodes CASSQGGGVNTEAFF.

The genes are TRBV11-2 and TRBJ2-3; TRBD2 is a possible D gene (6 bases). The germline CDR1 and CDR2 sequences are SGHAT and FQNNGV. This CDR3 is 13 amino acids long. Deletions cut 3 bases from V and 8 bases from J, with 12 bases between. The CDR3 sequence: CASSLEGLGTQYF. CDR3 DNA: TGTGCCAGCAGCTTGGAGGGGTTGGGTACGCAGTATTTT.

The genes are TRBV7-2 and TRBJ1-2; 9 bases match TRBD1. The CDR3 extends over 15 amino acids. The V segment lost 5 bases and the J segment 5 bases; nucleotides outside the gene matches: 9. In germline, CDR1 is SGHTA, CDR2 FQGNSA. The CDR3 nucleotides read TGTGCCAGCAGCCACCGGACAGGGGAAAAATATGGCTACACCTTC. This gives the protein CASSHRTGEKYGYTF.

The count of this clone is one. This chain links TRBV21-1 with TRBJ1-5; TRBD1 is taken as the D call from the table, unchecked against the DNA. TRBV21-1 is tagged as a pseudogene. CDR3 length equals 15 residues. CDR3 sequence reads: CASSQWTGRDQPQHF. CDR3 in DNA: TGTGCCAGCAGCCAATGGACAGGAAGGGATCAGCCCCAGCATTTT.

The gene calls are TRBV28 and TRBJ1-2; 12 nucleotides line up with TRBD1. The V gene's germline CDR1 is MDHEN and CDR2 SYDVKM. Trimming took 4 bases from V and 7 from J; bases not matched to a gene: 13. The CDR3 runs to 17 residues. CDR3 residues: CASSSLRGQGAPGGYTF. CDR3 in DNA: TGTGCCAGCAGTTCCCTCCGGGGACAGGGGGCCCCTGGTGGCTACACCTTC.

CDR3 sequence reads: CASSSGQGNEKLFF. Written as DNA, the CDR3 is TGTGCCAGCTCATCGGGACAGGGAAACGAAAAACTGTTTTTT. The J gene is TRBJ1-4, the V gene TRBV18; 9 bases are shared with TRBD1. Germline V lookup: CDR1 KGHSH, CDR2 LQKENI. The CDR3 is made up of 14 amino acids. J lost 8 bases, V lost 5 bases, and 6 bases had no gene match.

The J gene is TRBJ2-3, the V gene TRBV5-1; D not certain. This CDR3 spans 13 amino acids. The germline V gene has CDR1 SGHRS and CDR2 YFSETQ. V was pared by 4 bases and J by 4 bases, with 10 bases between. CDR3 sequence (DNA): TGCGCCAGCAGCCCCTATAGCCCAGATACGCAGTATTTT. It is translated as CASSPYSPDTQYF.

CDR3 residues: CASNSGGLNTGELFF. The CDR3 DNA follows: TGTGCCAGCAATTCGGGGGGGTTGAACACCGGGGAGCTGTTTTTT. The gene calls are TRBV6-1 and TRBJ2-2, with 8 bases lining up with TRBD2. There are 15 residues in the CDR3. The V gene end was trimmed by 7 bases and the J gene end by 1 base; junction bases not matched to a gene: 5. The germline gives CDR1 MNHNS, CDR2 SASEGT.

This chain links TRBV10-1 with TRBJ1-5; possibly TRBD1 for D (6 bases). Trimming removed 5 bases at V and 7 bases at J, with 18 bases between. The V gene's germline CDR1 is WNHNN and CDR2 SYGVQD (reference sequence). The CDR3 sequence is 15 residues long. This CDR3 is CASSSKTGKWQPQHF. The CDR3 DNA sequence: TGCGCCAGCAGTTCCAAAACAGGGAAATGGCAGCCCCAGCATTTT.

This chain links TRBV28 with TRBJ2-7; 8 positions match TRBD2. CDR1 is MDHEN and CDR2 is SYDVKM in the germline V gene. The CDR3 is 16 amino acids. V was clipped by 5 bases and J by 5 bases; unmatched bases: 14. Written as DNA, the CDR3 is TGTGCCAGCAGTCCGGGGGGGGTAGGACAGAAGAACGAGCAGTACTTC. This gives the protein CASSPGGVGQKNEQYF.

CDR3 DNA sequence: TGTGCCATCACCCGCCCGGACAATGAGCAGTTCTTC. It codes for CAITRPDNEQFF. This chain connects TRBV10-3 to TRBJ2-1; D not resolved. Trimming stripped 7 bases from V and 5 bases from J, with 9 bases between. Germline lookup yields CDR1 ENHRY and CDR2 SYGVKD. The CDR3 is 12 amino acids.

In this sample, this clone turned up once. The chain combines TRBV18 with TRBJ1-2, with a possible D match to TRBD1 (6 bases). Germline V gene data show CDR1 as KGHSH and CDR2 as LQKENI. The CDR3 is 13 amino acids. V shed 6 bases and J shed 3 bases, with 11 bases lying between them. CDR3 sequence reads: CASSHRQDYGYTF. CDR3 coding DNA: TGTGCCAGCTCTCACCGACAGGACTATGGCTACACCTTC.